A single sample gave rise to the 23 T cell receptor beta chains below, sequenced in a study of blood T cell repertoires in COVID-19. Libraries were prepared by immunoSEQ multiplex PCR; TCRdb keeps only in-frame clonotypes and omits some of them. The sample yields about 250,000 clones, over 75% seen once. The sample comprised peripheral blood. The source of these receptors is a man aged 50 to 59 with COVID-19, enrolled during active disease.

CDR3 DNA: TGTGCCAGAAGCTCAGGGCGCGTACCGGACTATGGCTACACCTTC. This gives the protein CARSSGRVPDYGYTF. This rearrangement joins TRBV5-3 to TRBJ1-2; D may be TRBD1 (5 bases). TRBV5-3 is recorded as an ORF, its role being uncertain. With 3 bases removed from V and 3 bases from J, the gap between germline ends came to 15 bases. The CDR3 sequence is 15 residues long.

The chain is built from TRBV5-1 and TRBJ1-1; 9 nucleotides match TRBD1. CDR3 length: 14 amino acids. Looked up from germline, CDR1 is SGHRS and CDR2 is YFSETQ. V lost 5 bases, J lost 2 bases, and 4 bases stayed unmatched. CDR3 residues: CASRGTGPNTEAFF. The CDR3 coding sequence is TGCGCCAGCAGGGGGACAGGGCCTAACACTGAAGCTTTCTTT. Drawing the rest from reference TRBV5-1 and TRBJ1-1, the complete variable domain is KAGVTQTPRYLIKTRGQQVTLSCSPISGHRSVSWYQQTPGQGLQFLFEYFSETQRNKGNFPGRFSGRQFSNSRSEMNVSTLELGDSALYLCASRGTGPNTEAFFGQGTRLTVV.

CDR3 loop: CASSSGTGSTEAFF. The CDR3 DNA reads TGTGCCAGCAGCTCTGGGACAGGGAGCACTGAAGCTTTCTTT. The chain uses TRBV7-3 and TRBJ1-1; TRBD1 aligns across 9 bases. This CDR3 spans 14 amino acids. V shed 4 bases and J 4 bases; nucleotides not matched to a gene: 4. CDR1 is SGHTA, CDR2 FQGTGA, per germline. The full variable domain, in which reference TRBV7-3 and TRBJ1-1 provide the parts outside the CDR3, is GAGVSQTPSNKVTEKGKYVELRCDPISGHTALYWYRQSLGQGPEFLIYFQGTGAADDSGLPNDRFFAVRPEGSVSTLKIQRTERGDSAVYLCASSSGTGSTEAFFGQGTRLTVV.

The V gene is TRBV4-3, the J gene TRBJ2-7, with D perhaps TRBD1 (7 bases). The CDR3 spans 15 residues. V was cut by 1 base and J by 5 bases, with 15 bases left in between. In germline, CDR1 is LGHNA, CDR2 YSLEER. Here the CDR3 DNA reads TGCGCCAGCAGCCAAGCCAGGGGGTGGGAGGACGAGCAGTACTTC. Its protein product is CASSQARGWEDEQYF.

The chain couples TRBV29-1 to TRBJ1-5; the match to TRBD1 covers 11 bases. This CDR3 contains 13 residues. The germline V gene has CDR1 SQVTM and CDR2 ANQGSEA. The ends lost 3 bases at V and 11 bases at J; junction bases unmatched: 6. This chain's CDR3 is CSVEGTGGEAQHF. As DNA, the CDR3 is TGCAGCGTTGAGGGGACAGGGGGAGAAGCCCAGCATTTT.

This clone was observed a few times. This chain uses TRBV10-1 with TRBJ2-7; D is unclear. Per the germline V gene, CDR1 is WNHNN and CDR2 is SYGVQD (reference sequence). The CDR3 runs to 12 residues. V gave up 5 bases and J gave up 0 bases, with 5 bases separating them. The CDR3 protein is CASSSSSYEQYF. In DNA form, the CDR3 reads TGCGCCAGCAGTTCCAGCTCCTACGAGCAGTACTTC.

The chain employs TRBV14 and TRBJ1-2; tentative D call: TRBD1 (5 bases). Trimming shortened V by 4 bases and J by 5 bases, and 11 bases separated the two germline ends. The germline CDR1 and CDR2 sequences are SGHDN and FVKESK. The CDR3 sequence is 13 residues long. The CDR3 reads CASSPEDRYGYTF. The CDR3 coding sequence is TGTGCCAGCAGCCCAGAAGACAGATATGGCTACACCTTC.

This clone has only a few counts. The V gene is TRBV29-1, the J gene TRBJ2-7; 12 bases fit TRBD2. Germline CDR1 SQVTM, CDR2 ANQGSEA. The CDR3 contains 14 residues. Losses at the gene ends were 7 bases for V and 5 bases for J; bases not matched to a gene: 9. The DNA for the CDR3 is TGCAGCGCCCTAGGACTAGCGGGGTCCCACGAGCAGTACTTC. The encoded protein is CSALGLAGSHEQYF.

The chain links TRBV7-9 to TRBJ1-4; 7 bases match TRBD1. Unmatched junction bases numbered 2, after V lost 7 bases and J lost 3 bases. Germline V gene data show CDR1 as SEHNR and CDR2 as FQNEAQ (reference sequence). The CDR3 is 13 residues long. The CDR3 region has the DNA TGTGCCAGCAAAGGACAGGCTAATGAAAAACTGTTTTTT. Residues: CASKGQANEKLFF.

This chain joins TRBV27 and TRBJ1-2; 9 bases map to TRBD1. Germline CDR1 reads MNHEY; CDR2 reads SMNVEV (reference sequence). V trimming: 3 bases; J trimming: 5 bases; junction bases outside the gene matches: 10. The CDR3 totals 16 residues. The CDR3 DNA is TGTGCCAGCAGTTTGGGGGGGACAGGGCCCTTTTATGGCTACACCTTC. Translation gives CASSLGGTGPFYGYTF.

The J gene is TRBJ2-3, the V gene TRBV21-1; the table assigns TRBD1, which was not confirmed against the DNA. TRBV21-1 is labeled a pseudogene. The CDR3 is 16 amino acids. The CDR3 DNA reads as TGTGCCAGCAGCAAGCCCCAGAACAGTCAAACAGATACGCAGTATTTT. Protein sequence: CASSKPQNSQTDTQYF.

The sample holds one count of this clone. The genes are TRBV19 and TRBJ2-1, with D possibly TRBD2 on 7 matching bases. V dropped 3 bases and J dropped 0 bases, with 15 bases sitting between them. This CDR3 contains 17 residues. Germline-derived CDR1 and CDR2 are LNHDA and SQIVND (reference sequence). In DNA, the CDR3 is TGTGCCAGTAGTATCTTCTGGGGGGGGGCCTCCTACAATGAGCAGTTCTTC. It encodes CASSIFWGGASYNEQFF.

This clone was counted once. One end of the junction varies from germline; a read error may be responsible. The rearrangement uses TRBV2 and TRBJ1-4, with 10 bases identical to TRBD1. The CDR3 covers 17 residues. Germline V gene data show CDR1 as SNHLY and CDR2 as FYNNEI. CDR3: CASSEGGTGATNEKLFF. CDR3 in DNA: TGTGCCAGCAGCGAAGGGGGGACAGGGGCAACTAATGAAAAACTGTTTTTT.

This chain connects TRBV25-1 to TRBJ1-1; 10 nucleotides match TRBD1. V lost 4 bases to trimming and J lost 1 base; unmatched junction nucleotides: 6. Germline assignment: CDR1 MGHDK and CDR2 SYGVNS. The CDR3 runs 16 residues. Here the CDR3 DNA reads TGTGCCAGCAGTGCGCCGGGACAGGGGAGGAACACTGAAGCTTTCTTT. Translated: CASSAPGQGRNTEAFF.

This clone appeared a few times. V is TRBV7-8 and J is TRBJ1-2; D gene unclear. From germline, CDR1 is SGHVS and CDR2 FQNEAQ. CDR3 length: 14 amino acids. Trimming left V 5 bases short and J 4 bases short, with 14 bases between. The CDR3 is CASSGQVGSYGYTF. The CDR3, as DNA: TGTGCCAGCAGCGGCCAGGTTGGGAGCTATGGCTACACCTTC.

The chain combines TRBV5-3 with TRBJ1-6, with 7 bases identical to TRBD1. TRBV5-3 is annotated as an ORF whose role is uncertain. CDR3 size: 18 residues. V trimming: 5 bases; J trimming: 5 bases; junction bases outside the gene matches: 16. Here the CDR3 reads CARRPTGTVYYDNSPLHF. In DNA, the CDR3 is TGTGCCAGAAGACCGACAGGGACGGTTTATTATGATAATTCACCCCTCCACTTT.

The chain uses TRBV5-6 and TRBJ1-1; D unresolved. V dropped 2 bases and J dropped 3 bases, with 17 bases sitting between them. The CDR3 runs 16 residues. CDR1 and CDR2 (germline): SGHDT, YYEEEE. The CDR3: CASSLRWGGRYTEAFF. The DNA for the CDR3 is TGTGCCAGCAGCTTAAGGTGGGGAGGGAGGTACACTGAAGCTTTCTTT.

V gene TRBV3-1 (or the pseudogene TRBV3-2) combines with J gene TRBJ1-3, with unresolved D. The CDR3 has 16 amino acids. Germline CDR1 is LGHDT and CDR2 is YNNKEL (reference sequence). V shed 6 bases and J shed 0 bases, with 15 bases lying between them. CDR3 in DNA: TGTGCCAGCAGGCCCCTCCGCGGATCCTCTGGAAACACCATATATTTT. The encoded protein is CASRPLRGSSGNTIYF.

Here the CDR3 reads CASSQVAGVSWNEQFF. The CDR3 DNA reads as TGTGCCAGCAGCCAAGTGGCGGGGGTGTCTTGGAATGAGCAGTTCTTC. This chain joins TRBV3-1 (or the pseudogene TRBV3-2) and TRBJ2-1, with 7 bases identical to TRBD2. Germline V lookup: CDR1 LGHDT, CDR2 YNNKEL (reference sequence). The CDR3 has 16 residues. Trimming cost V 1 base and J 7 bases; bases outside gene matches: 10.

This rearrangement joins TRBV7-3 to TRBJ2-1; TRBD2 matches at 8 bases. Germline CDR1 reads SGHTA; CDR2 reads FQGTGA. The V and J ends lost 3 bases and 9 bases, in that order; junction bases with no gene match: 4. The CDR3 sequence is 13 residues long. The DNA of the CDR3 is TGTGCCAGCAGCTTCGGACTAGCCAGTGAGCAGTTCTTC. Translation: CASSFGLASEQFF.

CDR3 loop: CASSRSEETQYF. In DNA form, the CDR3 reads TGTGCCAGCAGTCGCAGTGAAGAGACCCAGTACTTC. V and J are TRBV11-2 and TRBJ2-5; D ambiguous. The CDR3 contains 12 residues. The V gene's germline CDR1 is SGHAT and CDR2 FQNNGV. V was pared by 6 bases and J by 3 bases, with 8 bases between.

CDR3 nucleotides: TGCAGTGCTAGTAGATTGCGCGGGGTGGAGACCCAGTACTTC. This encodes CSASRLRGVETQYF. This rearrangement joins TRBV20-1 to TRBJ2-5, with TRBD2 as a possible D gene (6 bases). The CDR3 has 14 amino acids. Germline loops: CDR1 DFQATT, CDR2 SNEGSKA (reference sequence). V gave up 3 bases and J gave up 5 bases, with 16 bases separating them.

This clone showed up just a few times. The chain recombines TRBV5-1 with TRBJ2-1, with 7 bases lining up with TRBD1. V was clipped by 0 bases and J by 7 bases; unmatched bases: 1. The germline CDR1 and CDR2 sequences are SGHRS and YFSETQ. CDR3 length: 13 amino acids. The CDR3 loop is CASSLGDRNEQFF. Here the CDR3 DNA reads TGCGCCAGCAGCTTGGGGGACAGAAATGAGCAGTTCTTC.